The entry below describes one T cell receptor beta chain. Distinct nucleotide sequences in the sample also encode this CDR3. This specimen belongs to a study of shared clonotypes between healthy human individuals. Profiling relied on immunoSEQ multiplex PCR, and the TCRdb table lists in-frame clones only, not all of them. The data hold 2.5 million or so clones, with around 90% observed a single time. The CDR3 has 15 residues. Germline assignment: CDR1 PRHDT and CDR2 FYEKMQ (reference sequence). The junction had 7 bases not matched to a gene; V was cut back by 5 bases and J by 9 bases. The sequenced sample consisted of naive CD4+ T cells sorted from blood. Subset noted: CD45RA+ positively selected. The sequence was collected from a man younger than 35 in good health. The chain is built from TRBV13 and TRBJ2-1; 13 nucleotides match TRBD2. CDR3 amino acids: CASSPGLAGFGEQFF. The CDR3 DNA reads TGTGCCAGCAGCCCGGGACTAGCGGGATTCGGTGAGCAGTTCTTC.